The 25 T cell receptor beta chains given below trace back to one sample, sequenced in a study of blood T cell repertoires in COVID-19. Only in-frame clones appear in the TCRdb table, and some are missing; sequencing was by immunoSEQ multiplex PCR. The data hold around 130,000 clones, with 90% observed a single time. What was sequenced was peripheral blood. The receptor source for this set is a man aged 45-65 years with active COVID-19.

This clone was seen only once. The chain couples TRBV9 to TRBJ2-5; D is perhaps TRBD1 or TRBD2 (6 bases each). CDR3 length: 17 residues. CDR1 is SGDLS, CDR2 YYNGEE, per germline. The V and J ends lost 4 bases and 2 bases respectively, with 21 bases between them. For the CDR3, the DNA is TGTGCCAGCAGCCTAGGGGGGCGGTTGGGCAGACAAGAGACCCAGTACTTC. It specifies CASSLGGRLGRQETQYF.

This rearrangement joins TRBV6-6 to TRBJ2-5, with a tentative D call TRBD1 (5 bases). The CDR3 extends over 13 amino acids. Looked up from germline, CDR1 is MNHNY and CDR2 is SVGAGI (reference sequence). The ends were cut back, 4 bases at V and 4 bases at J, with 10 bases in the middle. For the CDR3, the DNA is TGTGCCAGCAGTTGGGGTAGGGGAGAGACCCAGTACTTC. Translation: CASSWGRGETQYF.

This sequence joins TRBV15 and TRBJ2-2; possible D gene TRBD2, 5 bases. Germline V CDR1 and CDR2: LNHNV, YYDKDF (reference sequence). This CDR3 has 15 amino acids. With 0 bases removed from V and 4 bases from J, the gap between germline ends came to 9 bases. CDR3 sequence: CATSREGRSTGELFF. In DNA, the CDR3 is TGTGCCACCAGCAGAGAAGGGAGAAGCACCGGGGAGCTGTTTTTT.

CDR3 in DNA: TGTGCCAGCAGTGATGGGGGAGGTCTGTATTTT. Protein sequence: CASSDGGGLYF. This chain joins TRBV2 and TRBJ2-3; possible D gene TRBD2, 6 bases. V shed 3 bases and J shed 14 bases, with 12 bases lying between them. The germline V gene has CDR1 SNHLY and CDR2 FYNNEI. This CDR3 comprises 11 residues.

The chain links TRBV20-1 to TRBJ1-1; D is perhaps TRBD1 (6 bases). This CDR3 contains 11 residues. Germline CDR1 DFQATT, CDR2 SNEGSKA (reference sequence). In DNA form, the CDR3 reads TGCAATCCGGACAGCAACACTGAAGCTTTCTTT. Its protein is CNPDSNTEAFF.

V is TRBV4-2 and J is TRBJ2-1; weak D call: TRBD1 (6 bases). The CDR3 has 13 amino acids. Trimming pared 8 bases from V and 7 bases from J, leaving 15 bases between. Germline CDR1 and CDR2: LGHNA and YNFKEQ. The CDR3 here is CASALGAGNEQFF. CDR3 bases: TGTGCCAGCGCCCTGGGGGCTGGAAATGAGCAGTTCTTC.

V and J are TRBV9 and TRBJ2-2; TRBD2 aligns across 9 bases. The junction had 3 bases not matched to a gene; V was cut back by 3 bases and J by 3 bases. Germline V gene lookup returns CDR1 SGDLS and CDR2 YYNGEE. CDR3 length: 15 residues. The CDR3 coding sequence is TGTGCCAGCAGCGATAGCGGGAGTCACACCGGGGAGCTGTTTTTT. The encoded protein is CASSDSGSHTGELFF.

A single count supports this clone. The chain combines TRBV30 with TRBJ1-3; no clear D. This CDR3 is 12 amino acids long. Trimming removed 0 bases from V and 8 bases from J, with 8 bases in between. Germline V gene data show CDR1 as GTSNPN and CDR2 as SVGIG (reference sequence). The CDR3 nucleotides are TGTGCCTGGAGTGTAACTGTAGACACCATATATTTT. This gives the protein CAWSVTVDTIYF.

This rearrangement joins TRBV12-5 to TRBJ2-6; 7 bases line up with TRBD1. The CDR3 has 18 residues. J gave up 0 bases and V 6 bases, and 11 bases lay outside the gene matches. CDR1 is LGHNT, CDR2 FRNRAP, per germline. CDR3 amino acids: CASGLTGVTSSGANVLTF. CDR3 nucleotides: TGTGCTAGTGGACTAACAGGGGTCACGAGCTCTGGGGCCAACGTCCTGACTTTC.

The chain recombines TRBV30 with TRBJ2-1; unclear D gene. CDR3 size: 11 residues. Germline V lookup: CDR1 GTSNPN, CDR2 SVGIG (reference sequence). Trimming removed 5 bases from V and 7 bases from J, with 9 bases in between. The DNA of the CDR3 is TGTGCCTGGCTTACTTTAAATGAGCAGTTCTTC. This codes for CAWLTLNEQFF. Full variable domain (outside the CDR3, taken from reference TRBV30 and TRBJ2-1): SQTIHQWPATLVQPVGSPLSLECTVEGTSNPNLYWYRQAAGRGLQLLFYSVGIGQISSEVPQNLSASRPQDRQFILSSKKLLLSDSGFYLCAWLTLNEQFFGPGTRLTVL.

This clone occurred once. This rearrangement joins TRBV12-5 to TRBJ1-3, with D possibly matching TRBD1 (5 bases). The CDR3 has 18 residues. Germline V gene lookup returns CDR1 LGHNT and CDR2 FRNRAP. The V and J ends lost 6 bases and 3 bases respectively, with 24 bases between them. Here the CDR3 reads CASGTAGRGILSGNTIYF. The CDR3 DNA follows: TGTGCTAGTGGGACCGCGGGACGGGGCATTTTAAGTGGAAACACCATATATTTT.

The chain employs TRBV5-1 and TRBJ2-1, with 12 bases that match TRBD2. CDR1 is SGHRS and CDR2 is YFSETQ in the germline V gene. The CDR3 runs to 19 residues. Germline trimming cut 2 bases from V and 7 bases from J; bases unmatched to any gene: 16. CDR3 sequence reads: CASSFYRTSGTPVSNEQFF. As DNA, the CDR3 is TGCGCCAGCAGCTTTTATCGGACTAGCGGGACCCCAGTCAGTAATGAGCAGTTCTTC.

The chain uses TRBV5-6 and TRBJ1-1, with TRBD1 as a possible D gene (5 bases). Germline values: CDR1 SGHDT, CDR2 YYEEEE. The length of the CDR3 is 12 residues. Trimming shortened V by 2 bases and J by 4 bases, and 6 bases separated the two germline ends. CDR3 bases: TGTGCCAGCAGCTTCAGGGTCACTGAAGCTTTCTTT. This encodes CASSFRVTEAFF.

The V call is TRBV21-1, the J call TRBJ2-7; the table calls TRBD2, which could not be checked here. TRBV21-1 is recorded as a pseudogene. The CDR3 runs to 15 residues. This CDR3 reads CASSKSTRTHYEQYV. The CDR3 DNA is TGTGCCAGCAGCAAATCAACCAGGACTCACTACGAGCAGTACGTC.

The J gene is TRBJ2-1, the V gene TRBV11-3; TRBD2 agrees at 16 bases. Trimming at V came to 5 bases and at J to 7 bases, leaving 5 bases not matched to a gene. Germline CDR1 and CDR2: SGHNT and YENEEA. This CDR3 has 16 amino acids. CDR3 sequence: CASSKGLAGGPNEQFF. CDR3 bases: TGTGCCAGCAGCAAGGGACTAGCGGGGGGGCCGAATGAGCAGTTCTTC.

This chain links TRBV12-3 or TRBV12-4 with TRBJ1-1, with D tentatively TRBD1 (5 bases). The V end lost 0 bases, the J end lost 9 bases, and 11 bases lay between the germline ends. The CDR3 is made up of 13 amino acids. CDR3 residues: CASSLAMAGQAFF. The CDR3 region has the DNA TGTGCCAGCAGTTTAGCGATGGCGGGACAAGCTTTCTTT.

This clone was counted a single time. The chain couples TRBV6-2 or TRBV6-3 to TRBJ2-7, with D perhaps TRBD2 (5 bases). This CDR3 is 14 amino acids long. V lost 2 bases to trimming and J lost 2 bases, with 10 bases between them. Germline assignment: CDR1 MNHEY and CDR2 SVGEGT. The CDR3 region is CASSYAGGPYEQYF. CDR3 coding DNA: TGTGCCAGCAGTTACGCGGGTGGGCCCTACGAGCAGTACTTC.

The V gene is TRBV5-4, the J gene TRBJ1-6; 7 nucleotides agree with TRBD1. Germline CDR1 reads SGHNT; CDR2 reads YYREEE (reference sequence). The CDR3 contains 15 residues. Trimming took 3 bases from V and 10 from J; bases not matched to a gene: 10. The CDR3 DNA reads TGTGCCAGCAGCTCGTCCCGACAGGGTCAGTCACCCCTCCACTTT. It yields the protein CASSSSRQGQSPLHF.

The chain combines TRBV3-1 (or the pseudogene TRBV3-2) with TRBJ1-6, with D tentatively TRBD1 (6 bases). Trimming took off 0 bases at V and 9 bases at J, with 21 bases between the two ends. Per germline, CDR1 LGHDT and CDR2 YNNKEL (reference sequence). The CDR3 loop spans 18 amino acids. The CDR3: CASSQDDTGQSGFSPLHF. DNA for the CDR3: TGTGCCAGCAGCCAAGATGATACAGGGCAGAGTGGTTTTTCACCCCTCCACTTT.

In this sample, this clone turned up once. The rearrangement links TRBV9 to TRBJ2-5; TRBD2 aligns across 9 bases. Germline CDR1 SGDLS, CDR2 YYNGEE. J lost 2 bases, V lost 0 bases, and 2 bases had no gene match. The CDR3 is 15 amino acids. CDR3 residues: CASSVEGLAQETQYF. The CDR3 DNA reads TGTGCCAGCAGCGTAGAGGGACTAGCACAAGAGACCCAGTACTTC.

This rearrangement joins TRBV10-1 to TRBJ2-1, with D maybe TRBD1 (6 bases). The V end lost 2 bases, the J end lost 5 bases, and 13 bases lay between the germline ends. CDR3 length: 15 amino acids. Germline-derived CDR1 and CDR2 are WNHNN and SYGVQD (reference sequence). This chain's CDR3 is CASSERRGFDNEQFF. The CDR3 DNA reads as TGCGCCAGCAGTGAGCGCAGGGGTTTCGACAATGAGCAGTTCTTC.

This sequence joins TRBV7-9 and TRBJ2-3; 10 bases match TRBD2. CDR3 size: 16 residues. The V segment lost 1 base and the J segment 1 base; nucleotides outside the gene matches: 2. CDR1 and CDR2 (germline): SEHNR, FQNEAQ (reference sequence). The CDR3 nucleotides are TGTGCCAGCAGCTTAGTCCTAGCGGGAGGCACAGATACGCAGTATTTT. Translating it yields CASSLVLAGGTDTQYF.

The rearrangement uses TRBV30 and TRBJ1-1, with D hard to call. The CDR3 length is 14 residues. The ends were cut back, 4 bases at V and 4 bases at J, with 16 bases in the middle. Germline V gene data show CDR1 as GTSNPN and CDR2 as SVGIG (reference sequence). The CDR3 loop is CAWKYSSPGTEAFF. CDR3 nucleotides: TGTGCCTGGAAGTATAGTTCCCCGGGCACTGAAGCTTTCTTT.

This clone was seen only once. The V call is TRBV7-9, the J call TRBJ2-7; 14 bases are a match to TRBD2. Trimming took 1 base from V and 6 from J; bases not matched to a gene: 2. This CDR3 region has 15 residues. Germline assignment: CDR1 SEHNR and CDR2 FQNEAQ (reference sequence). The CDR3 reads CASSLGLAGGTEQYV. CDR3 bases: TGTGCCAGCAGCTTAGGACTAGCGGGAGGGACCGAGCAGTACGTC.

The chain links TRBV3-1 (or the pseudogene TRBV3-2) to TRBJ2-1; possibly TRBD1 for D (5 bases). The ends were cut back, 1 base at V and 10 bases at J, with 8 bases in the middle. The CDR3 totals 12 residues. Per the germline V gene, CDR1 is LGHDT and CDR2 is YNNKEL (reference sequence). In nucleotides, the CDR3 is TGTGCCAGCAGCCAAGGGGGCACCGAGCAGTTCTTC. Encoded protein: CASSQGGTEQFF.